This is a list of T cell receptor beta chains from one sample in a study of CD8 T cells in ankylosing spondylitis. In TCRdb, the 5' RACE reads were re-called with MiXCR into one record per CDR3 protein. Among around 40,000 distinct CDR3 sequences listed, approximately 2.6% were seen once. Input material: blood, either unsorted or a sorted T cell fraction (not recorded which). These receptors were obtained from a male donor with ankylosing spondylitis or in good health (not recorded which). CDR3s include the opening cysteine and the closing phenylalanine or tryptophan. The D gene is left open where the match is weak. Each size is how often the clone was seen (once, few, many) or a class if it is expanded.

D	size	V	J	CDR3	DNA
-	many	TRBV9	TRBJ2-2	CASSFGVTGELFF	TGTGCCAGCAGCTTTGGGGTTACCGGGGAGCTGTTTTTT
-	many	TRBV9	TRBJ2-2	CASSRTGAANTGELFF	TGTGCCAGCAGCCGAACGGGGGCCGCGAACACCGGGGAGCTGTTTTTT
-	many	TRBV4-1	TRBJ1-4	CASSQRDGDEKLFF	TGCGCCAGCAGCCAGAGGGACGGAGATGAAAAACTGTTTTTT
-	many	TRBV9	TRBJ2-1	CASSAVASASSYNEQFF	TGTGCCAGCAGCGCCGTAGCTAGCGCCAGCTCCTACAATGAGCAGTTCTTC
-	many	TRBV9	TRBJ1-5	CASSVEPDNQPQHF	TGTGCCAGCAGCGTAGAGCCTGATAATCAGCCCCAGCATTTT
TRBD2	many	TRBV9	TRBJ2-3	CASSTRGGRTDTQYF	TGTGCCAGCAGCACTCGGGGGGGAAGGACAGATACGCAGTATTTT
-	many	TRBV9	TRBJ1-1	CASSVGTTTNTEAFF	TGTGCCAGCAGCGTAGGAACCACTACTAACACTGAAGCTTTCTTT
-	many	TRBV9	TRBJ1-1	CASSVGPGLANTEAFF	TGTGCCAGCAGCGTAGGTCCGGGACTGGCGAACACTGAAGCTTTCTTT
-	many	TRBV9	TRBJ1-5	CASSPTPDGQPQHF	TGTGCCAGCAGCCCGACCCCGGACGGTCAGCCCCAGCATTTT
-	many	TRBV9	TRBJ1-3	CASSVTQIRDGSGNTIYF	TGTGCCAGCAGCGTTACCCAAATCCGGGACGGCTCTGGAAACACCATATATTTT
TRBD2	many	TRBV9	TRBJ2-5	CASSLTSGQETQYF	TGTGCCAGCAGCCTTACTAGCGGACAAGAGACCCAGTACTTC
-	many	TRBV9	TRBJ2-7	CASARDTDEQYF	TGTGCCAGCGCCCGGGACACCGACGAGCAGTACTTC
TRBD1	many	TRBV9	TRBJ2-1	CASSPRQGGYNEQFF	TGTGCCAGCAGCCCACGACAGGGGGGCTACAATGAGCAGTTCTTC
-	many	TRBV9	TRBJ1-1	CASSPPGVTNTEAFF	TGTGCCAGCAGCCCTCCTGGGGTAACGAACACTGAAGCTTTCTTT
TRBD1	many	TRBV9	TRBJ2-7	CASSVDGGQGYEQYF	TGTGCCAGCAGCGTAGATGGAGGACAGGGGTACGAGCAGTACTTC
-	many	TRBV9	TRBJ2-1	CASSVRWGSSYNEQFF	TGTGCCAGCAGCGTCCGGTGGGGGAGCTCCTACAATGAGCAGTTCTTC
TRBD2	many	TRBV9	TRBJ2-1	CASSRGPSGRSNEQFF	TGTGCCAGCAGCCGGGGGCCTAGCGGGAGGTCGAATGAGCAGTTCTTC
TRBD1	many	TRBV9	TRBJ1-2	CASSRGGLANYGYTF	TGTGCCAGCAGCAGAGGGGGCCTTGCTAACTATGGCTACACCTTC
TRBD1	many	TRBV9	TRBJ2-7	CASSRDSYEQYF	TGTGCCAGCAGCCGGGACAGCTACGAGCAGTACTTC
TRBD2	many	TRBV9	TRBJ2-1	CASSLRLAELNEQFF	TGTGCCAGCAGCTTAAGACTAGCGGAATTAAATGAGCAGTTCTTC